Here is one T cell receptor beta chain with its context. The source of the sample is a study of blood T cell repertoires in COVID-19. Overall study: PBMCs, B-cell-depleted T cells, or T cells provided the cDNA or gDNA that made up the material.

This CDR3 has 17 amino acids. The V gene lost 5 bases and the J gene lost 1 base, with 17 bases spanning the gap. CDR1 is LNHDA and CDR2 is SQIVND in the germline V gene (reference sequence). Profiling relied on immunoSEQ multiplex PCR, and the TCRdb table lists in-frame clones only, not all of them. The sample holds tens of thousands of clones; approximately 90% are singletons and the top ten take under 2.5%. Specimen: peripheral blood. The sequence derives from a human donor with active COVID-19. The donor label of this sample is uncertain. The chain combines TRBV19 with TRBJ2-2; tentatively, D is TRBD2 (5 bases). The CDR3 sequence: CASSPRVRVVNTGELFF. The CDR3 bases are TGTGCCAGTAGTCCGAGAGTGAGGGTCGTGAACACCGGGGAGCTGTTTTTT.